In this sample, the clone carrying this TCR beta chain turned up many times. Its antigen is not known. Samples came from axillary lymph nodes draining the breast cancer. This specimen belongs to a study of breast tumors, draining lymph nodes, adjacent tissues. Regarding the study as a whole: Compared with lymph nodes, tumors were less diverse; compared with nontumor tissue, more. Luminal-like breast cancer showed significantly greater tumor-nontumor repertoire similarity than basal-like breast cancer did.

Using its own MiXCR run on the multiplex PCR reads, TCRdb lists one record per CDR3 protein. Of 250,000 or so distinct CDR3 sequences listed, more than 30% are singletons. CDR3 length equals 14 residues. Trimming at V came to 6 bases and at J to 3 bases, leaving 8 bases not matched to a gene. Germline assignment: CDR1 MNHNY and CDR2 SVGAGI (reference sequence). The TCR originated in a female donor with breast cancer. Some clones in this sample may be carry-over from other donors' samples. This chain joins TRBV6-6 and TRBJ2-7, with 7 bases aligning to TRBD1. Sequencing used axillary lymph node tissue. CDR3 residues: CASRLKGTDYEQYF. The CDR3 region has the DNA TGTGCCAGCAGACTAAAGGGGACAGACTACGAGCAGTACTTC.